These 29 T cell receptor beta chains originate from one sample sequenced in a study of PD-1 blockade in classical Hodgkin lymphoma. The table came from immunoSEQ multiplex PCR; TCRdb's copy has only in-frame clones and leaves some out. Here the sample spans around 21,000 clones, around three quarters being singletons. As for time point: cycle 4 day 1 (C4D1), after more than 5 weeks of nivolumab. After autologous stem cell transplantation all patients relapsed, and prior brentuximab vedotin exposure differed between cohorts. Here the sequenced sample was peripheral blood mononuclear cells (PBMCs), taken before the fourth cycle of nivolumab. The receptors come from a human donor with classical Hodgkin lymphoma.

In its sample, this clone is medium-sized. In DNA, the CDR3 is TGTGCCAGCAGCTTGAGGGTCAGCTCTGGAAACACCATATATTTT. This gives the protein CASSLRVSSGNTIYF. The V gene is TRBV7-9, the J gene TRBJ1-3, with D uncertain. The CDR3 is made up of 15 amino acids. V gave up 3 bases and J gave up 0 bases, with 9 bases separating them. Looked up from germline, CDR1 is SEHNR and CDR2 is FQNEAQ (reference sequence). The variable domain in full, with the rest retrieved from reference TRBV7-9 and TRBJ1-3, is DTGVSQNPRHKITKRGQNVTFRCDPISEHNRLYWYRQTLGQGPEFLTYFQNEAQLEKSRLLSDRFSAERPKGSFSTLEIQRTEQGDSAMYLCASSLRVSSGNTIYFGEGSWLTVV.

About this clone itself: Distinct nucleotide sequences in the sample also encode this CDR3. J is TRBJ1-6 and V is TRBV19; D ambiguous. Germline CDR1 and CDR2: LNHDA and SQIVND (reference sequence). CDR3 size: 13 residues. The V end lost 3 bases, the J end lost 6 bases, and 6 bases lay between the germline ends. The CDR3 DNA sequence: TGTGCCAGTAGTATCTTAGGTAATTCACCCCTCCACTTT. This sequence encodes CASSILGNSPLHF.

The genes are TRBV11-2 and TRBJ2-7, with D perhaps matching TRBD1 (8 bases). The V end was cut by 5 bases, the J end by 6 bases, with 17 bases between. This CDR3 region has 14 residues. Germline V lookup: CDR1 SGHAT, CDR2 FQNNGV. The CDR3 reads CASSPLADRAEQYF. The DNA for the CDR3 is TGTGCCAGCAGCCCCCTAGCGGACAGGGCCGAGCAGTACTTC.

The J gene is TRBJ2-7, the V gene TRBV5-8, with 8 nucleotides matching TRBD2. CDR1 and CDR2 (germline): SGHTS, YDEGEE. V shed 2 bases and J 1 base; nucleotides not matched to a gene: 8. The CDR3 loop spans 16 amino acids. The CDR3 DNA reads as TGTGCCAGCAGCTTAAGTAGCGGGACTAGATCCTACGAGCAGTACTTC. Amino acid sequence: CASSLSSGTRSYEQYF.

This sequence joins TRBV6-5 and TRBJ2-2; D unclear. CDR1 and CDR2 from the germline V gene are MNHEY and SVGAGI. Trimming left V 0 bases short and J 7 bases short, with 6 bases between. The CDR3 length is 13 residues. CDR3 protein: CASSYSGFGELFF. As DNA, the CDR3 is TGTGCCAGCAGTTACTCGGGGTTCGGGGAGCTGTTTTTT.

This clone was observed a few times. The V and J genes are TRBV15 and TRBJ1-3; D gene ambiguous. Trimming removed 0 bases at V and 7 bases at J, with 22 bases between. The CDR3 is 18 residues long. Germline values: CDR1 LNHNV, CDR2 YYDKDF (reference sequence). CDR3: CATSRDGRRHLKGNTIYF. The CDR3 nucleotides are TGTGCCACCAGCAGAGACGGGAGACGGCACCTAAAGGGTAACACCATATATTTT.

This chain links TRBV29-1 with TRBJ2-7, with D unclear. CDR3 length: 11 amino acids. V was pared by 2 bases and J by 4 bases, with 6 bases between. In germline, CDR1 is SQVTM, CDR2 ANQGSEA. The CDR3 spells CSVESVYEQYF. In DNA, the CDR3 is TGCAGCGTTGAATCGGTTTACGAGCAGTACTTC.

This sequence joins TRBV7-2 and TRBJ2-5; the D gene is possibly TRBD2 (6 bases). Germline loops: CDR1 SGHTA, CDR2 FQGNSA. The V and J ends lost 5 bases and 4 bases respectively, with 20 bases between them. This CDR3 region has 16 residues. The CDR3, as DNA: TGTGCCAGCAGCCCCGTGGGGGGTGACCTCGGAGAGACCCAGTACTTC. It encodes CASSPVGGDLGETQYF.

V and J are TRBV28 and TRBJ2-5; D perhaps matches TRBD2 (6 bases). Germline-derived CDR1 and CDR2 are MDHEN and SYDVKM. Trimming pared 8 bases from V and 5 bases from J, leaving 15 bases between. The CDR3 runs to 13 residues. CDR3 in amino acids: CASPDGGEETQYF. The CDR3 DNA reads as TGTGCCAGCCCCGACGGCGGGGAGGAGACCCAGTACTTC.

V and J are TRBV5-1 and TRBJ2-1; 8 positions match TRBD2. CDR1 is SGHRS, CDR2 YFSETQ, per germline. The trim removed 0 bases at V and 12 bases at J, leaving 8 bases unmatched. The CDR3 totals 14 residues. CDR3 coding DNA: TGCGCCAGCAGCTTGGTGGGTAGCGGGGATGGGCAGTTCTTC. This translates into CASSLVGSGDGQFF.

The rearrangement links TRBV6-6 to TRBJ1-2; weak D call: TRBD1 (5 bases). From germline, CDR1 is MNHNY and CDR2 SVGAGI (reference sequence). V was pared by 2 bases and J by 4 bases, with 11 bases between. The CDR3 sequence is 14 residues long. CDR3 in DNA: TGTGCCAGCAGTTACCTGATGGGGGGCTATGGCTACACCTTC. It codes for CASSYLMGGYGYTF.

The CDR3 DNA reads as TGTGCCAGCAGCTCCCGAGGGGGCGATGAGCAGTTCTTC. Translated, it gives CASSSRGGDEQFF. V usage is TRBV7-2 and J usage is TRBJ2-1; 7 nucleotides line up with TRBD1. This CDR3 has 13 residues. V was clipped by 4 bases and J by 8 bases; unmatched bases: 5. The germline gives CDR1 SGHTA, CDR2 FQGNSA.

The chain carries TRBV19 and TRBJ2-2; D not certain. V was pared by 4 bases and J by 6 bases, with 9 bases between. This CDR3 spans 13 amino acids. The germline V gene encodes CDR1 LNHDA and CDR2 SQIVND (reference sequence). The CDR3 DNA reads as TGTGCCAGTAGTACCCTAGTCGCCGGGGAGCTGTTTTTT. Protein product: CASSTLVAGELFF.

J is TRBJ2-1 and V is TRBV6-1; D remains ambiguous. Germline V gene sequence: CDR1 MNHNS, CDR2 SASEGT. Deletions cut 6 bases from V and 8 bases from J, with 11 bases between. The CDR3 loop spans 12 amino acids. The CDR3 coding sequence is TGTGCCAGCAGGGCCCTACTGTATGAGCAGTTCTTC. Amino acids: CASRALLYEQFF.

The chain combines TRBV19 with TRBJ2-1; 15 bases fit TRBD2. The V gene's germline CDR1 is LNHDA and CDR2 SQIVND (reference sequence). The CDR3 is 21 residues long. V trimming: 4 bases; J trimming: 9 bases; junction bases outside the gene matches: 22. The CDR3 spells CASSTRRVPTGLAGGNGEQFF. CDR3 DNA: TGTGCCAGTAGTACCCGCCGCGTACCCACCGGACTAGCGGGAGGGAACGGTGAGCAGTTCTTC.

This chain joins TRBV4-1 and TRBJ1-1, with a weak D call TRBD1 (5 bases). Germline CDR1 MGHRA, CDR2 YSYEKL. The CDR3 loop spans 17 amino acids. V lost 0 bases to trimming and J lost 3 bases, with 17 bases between them. The CDR3 nucleotides are TGCGCCAGCAGCCAAGACGGGACCCTTGTTGACTACACTGAAGCTTTCTTT. It translates to CASSQDGTLVDYTEAFF.

V gene TRBV7-9 combines with J gene TRBJ2-1, with 7 bases lining up with TRBD1. The V segment lost 2 bases and the J segment 4 bases; nucleotides outside the gene matches: 8. Per germline, CDR1 SEHNR and CDR2 FQNEAQ (reference sequence). There are 16 residues in the CDR3. As DNA, the CDR3 is TGTGCCAGCAGCTTACGCCGGACAGGAGATTACAATGAGCAGTTCTTC. Translated: CASSLRRTGDYNEQFF.

The chain couples TRBV19 to TRBJ2-5; perhaps TRBD2 as D (5 bases). This CDR3 comprises 13 residues. Trimming shortened V by 3 bases and J by 2 bases, and 7 bases separated the two germline ends. Germline assignment: CDR1 LNHDA and CDR2 SQIVND (reference sequence). This chain's CDR3 is CASSMLAQETQYF. The CDR3 DNA reads as TGTGCCAGTAGTATGCTAGCACAAGAGACCCAGTACTTC. Together with reference TRBV19 and TRBJ2-5, the CDR3 gives the full variable domain: DGGITQSPKYLFRKEGQNVTLSCEQNLNHDAMYWYRQDPGQGLRLIYYSQIVNDFQKGDIAEGYSVSREKKESFPLTVTSAQKNPTAFYLCASSMLAQETQYFGPGTRLLVL.

By share of the sample, this clone is medium-sized. CDR3 residues: CASSSPGASGGRIDEQFF. The CDR3 nucleotides read TGTGCCAGCAGCTCCCCCGGGGCTAGCGGGGGGCGTATCGATGAGCAGTTCTTC. The chain employs TRBV7-9 and TRBJ2-1, with 11 bases fitting TRBD2. This CDR3 spans 18 amino acids. Trimming at V came to 4 bases and at J to 8 bases, leaving 16 bases not matched to a gene. Germline V gene sequence: CDR1 SEHNR, CDR2 FQNEAQ (reference sequence).

The chain recombines TRBV2 with TRBJ2-5; 8 bases line up with TRBD1. With V trimmed by 6 bases and J by 3 bases, 9 bases remained unmatched. The CDR3 is 15 residues long. Germline V gene data show CDR1 as SNHLY and CDR2 as FYNNEI. The CDR3 loop is CASRALTGQEETQYF. The CDR3 DNA follows: TGTGCCAGCAGGGCCCTCACGGGACAGGAAGAGACCCAGTACTTC.

This clone was observed a few times. The genes are TRBV28 and TRBJ2-4, with a weak D call TRBD1 (6 bases). V dropped 10 bases and J dropped 4 bases, with 14 bases sitting between them. There are 13 residues in the CDR3. Germline assignment: CDR1 MDHEN and CDR2 SYDVKM. The CDR3 nucleotides are TGTGCCATCCTGGACAGCCTTAAAAACATTCAGTACTTC. Protein product: CAILDSLKNIQYF.

Only a few counts were recorded for this clone. This chain connects TRBV18 to TRBJ1-1; D unclear. Germline CDR1 and CDR2: KGHSH and LQKENI. The CDR3 is 15 residues long. The V gene lost 2 bases and the J gene lost 4 bases, with 14 bases spanning the gap. Here the CDR3 DNA reads TGTGCCAGCTCACCAAGGGATGCTAAAATCACTGAAGCTTTCTTT. As protein: CASSPRDAKITEAFF.

This chain joins TRBV6-4 and TRBJ2-1; D unresolved. Germline CDR1 is MRHNA and CDR2 is SNTAGT. This CDR3 is built from 15 residues. Trimming took 5 bases from V and 0 from J, leaving 11 bases between them. The CDR3 region is CASSQTLGSYNEQFF. The CDR3 DNA reads as TGTGCCAGCAGTCAGACGTTGGGCTCCTACAATGAGCAGTTCTTC.

V gene TRBV5-6 combines with J gene TRBJ2-7; D uncertain. Trimming stripped 2 bases from V and 0 bases from J, with 12 bases between. The CDR3 has 15 amino acids. CDR1 is SGHDT and CDR2 is YYEEEE in the germline V gene. CDR3 loop: CASSLRSLHSYEQYF. In DNA form, the CDR3 reads TGTGCCAGCAGCTTACGGTCTCTGCACTCCTACGAGCAGTACTTC.

This chain connects TRBV5-1 to TRBJ2-1, with 8 bases that match TRBD2. Germline V gene sequence: CDR1 SGHRS, CDR2 YFSETQ. The CDR3 consists of 17 residues. V dropped 3 bases and J dropped 4; count of bases not matched to a gene: 12. CDR3 in amino acids: CASSSGLDGTPYNEQFF. The CDR3 DNA reads TGCGCCAGCAGCTCGGGACTAGACGGGACCCCTTACAATGAGCAGTTCTTC.

This clone turned up a few times. This rearrangement joins TRBV18 to TRBJ1-5; D possibly corresponds to TRBD1 (5 bases). The V end lost 9 bases, the J end lost 3 bases, and 9 bases lay between the germline ends. CDR3 length: 12 amino acids. Germline V lookup: CDR1 KGHSH, CDR2 LQKENI. CDR3 loop: CASSGSNQPQHF. DNA for the CDR3: TGTGCCAGTTCAGGGTCCAATCAGCCCCAGCATTTT.

V is TRBV5-1 and J is TRBJ1-1, with D unresolved. The germline CDR1 and CDR2 sequences are SGHRS and YFSETQ. Trimming pared 4 bases from V and 0 bases from J, leaving 10 bases between. CDR3 length: 14 residues. DNA for the CDR3: TGCGCCAGCAGCATAGGGCCCATGAACACTGAAGCTTTCTTT. Translation: CASSIGPMNTEAFF.

The V and J genes are TRBV6-6 and TRBJ2-6, with 7 bases matching TRBD2. Germline V CDR1 and CDR2: MNHNY, SVGAGI (reference sequence). This CDR3 has 14 amino acids. V was clipped by 7 bases and J by 3 bases; unmatched bases: 3. The CDR3 here is CASKAGYGANVLTF. The CDR3 DNA sequence: TGTGCCAGCAAAGCGGGGTATGGGGCCAACGTCCTGACTTTC.

This clone was seen once. The chain has TRBV5-1 and TRBJ1-1; D is unresolved. The V end was cut by 0 bases, the J end by 4 bases, with 7 bases between. Germline V gene sequence: CDR1 SGHRS, CDR2 YFSETQ. This CDR3 spans 13 amino acids. The chain's CDR3 is CASSLEQSTEAFF. The CDR3 region has the DNA TGCGCCAGCAGCTTGGAACAGTCCACTGAAGCTTTCTTT.